This record concerns one TCR beta chain sequence. The entry originates in a study of blood T cell repertoires in COVID-19. Produced via immunoSEQ multiplex PCR; TCRdb's table is partial and in-frame only. Altogether roughly 120,000 clones are present, 90% being singletons, with the ten largest covering around 3.6%. Germline V lookup: CDR1 PRHDT, CDR2 FYEKMQ (reference sequence). This CDR3 has 15 amino acids. V lost 5 bases to trimming and J lost 2 bases, with 15 bases between them. The receptor's source is a man aged 45-65 years with active COVID-19. V gene TRBV13 combines with J gene TRBJ1-2; D is perhaps TRBD1 (6 bases). The sample taken for sequencing was peripheral blood. CDR3 region: CASSPPTGSNYGYTF. The CDR3 coding sequence is TGTGCCAGCAGCCCGCCGACAGGTTCAAACTATGGCTACACCTTC.